The present TCR beta chain was sequenced within a study of control samples from healthy donors and cancer patients. V was clipped by 5 bases and J by 2 bases, with 18 bases between them. Germline V lookup: CDR1 SGHAT, CDR2 FQNNGV. The CDR3 contains 16 residues. Method: immunoSEQ multiplex PCR; TCRdb's copy keeps in-frame clones and lacks some. The sample gives 50,000 to 75,000 clones, 90% of which show up once; over 5% is in the top ten. The chain is built from TRBV11-2 and TRBJ2-5; tentative D call: TRBD2 (5 bases). Sequences were obtained from PBMCs. The receptor comes from a man aged 60 to 69 with colorectal cancer. CDR3: CASSPGRAWEQETQYF. For the CDR3, the DNA is TGTGCCAGCAGCCCAGGAAGGGCGTGGGAGCAAGAGACCCAGTACTTC.